This TCR beta chain was retrieved from a study of pediatric ulcerative colitis. The rectum was sampled with one to two pinch biopsies at colonoscopy. The survey-level immunoSEQ assay was used. Clones were sequenced by immunoSEQ multiplex PCR, and TCRdb holds only the in-frame ones, with some missing. Here the sample spans under 30,000 clones, approximately 71% being singletons. The CDR3 spans 15 residues. V dropped 1 base and J dropped 3 bases, with 12 bases sitting between them. Per the germline V gene, CDR1 is MNHNY and CDR2 is SVGAGI (reference sequence). Details on this clone: Its cognate antigen is unknown.

Study conclusions and caveats: Acute severe colitis showed lower rectal diversity from clonal expansions. Repertoires came from total lymphocyte DNA, not specific subsets. Two rectal CDR3 clonotypes occurred in all ulcerative colitis patients.

The TCR sequence derives from a boy younger than 18 with severe ulcerative colitis. This chain joins TRBV6-6 and TRBJ1-2; D is perhaps TRBD1 (5 bases). What was sequenced was gut tissue. The CDR3 is CASSYYQGTYYGYTF. The CDR3 nucleotides read TGTGCCAGCAGTTACTATCAGGGAACTTACTATGGCTACACCTTC.